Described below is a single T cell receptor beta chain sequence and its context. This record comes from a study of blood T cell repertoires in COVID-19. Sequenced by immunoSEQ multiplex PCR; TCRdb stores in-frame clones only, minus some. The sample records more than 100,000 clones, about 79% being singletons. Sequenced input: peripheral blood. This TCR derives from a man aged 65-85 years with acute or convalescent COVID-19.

For the CDR3, the DNA is TGTGCCAGCAGCTTAGGGGGGGGTCAGCAGTTCTTC. Its translation: CASSLGGGQQFF. The rearrangement uses TRBV11-3 and TRBJ2-1; 7 nucleotides align to TRBD2. The CDR3 sequence is 12 residues long. V lost 1 base, J lost 11 bases, and 2 bases stayed unmatched. The germline V gene has CDR1 SGHNT and CDR2 YENEEA. The entire variable domain, with the rest obtained from reference TRBV11-3 and TRBJ2-1, is as follows: EAGVVQSPRYKIIEKKQPVAFWCNPISGHNTLYWYLQNLGQGPELLIRYENEEAVDDSQLPKDRFSAERLKGVDSTLKIQPAELGDSAVYLCASSLGGGQQFFGPGTRLTVL.